These 21 T cell receptor beta chains were all obtained from the same sample, sequenced in a study of blood T cell repertoires in COVID-19 (TCRdb year 2020). Library preparation used the immunoSEQ multiplex PCR assay. The source is immuneACCESS, and TCRdb retained only in-frame sequences with V and J called. Part of the clones is not carried over; for the studies checked, unresolved V genes explain less than half of this, and the remainder is unexplained. For this sample there are over 85,000 clones; under 85% appear just once. The ten biggest clones cover under 3.5% of the sample. Sequenced: peripheral blood. Receptors were obtained from a woman older than 75 with COVID-19, enrolled during active disease.

This chain uses TRBV5-1 with TRBJ2-7; tentatively, D is TRBD1 (6 bases). From germline, CDR1 is SGHRS and CDR2 YFSETQ. CDR3 length: 13 residues. The germline V and J ends were trimmed by 10 bases and 0 bases, with 14 bases remaining between them. The CDR3 DNA sequence: TGCGCCTCCAACCGGGACAACTCCTACGAGCAGTACTTC. This codes for CASNRDNSYEQYF.

This rearrangement joins TRBV6-2 or TRBV6-3 to TRBJ1-1, with D tentatively TRBD1 (6 bases). The CDR3 totals 15 residues. In germline, CDR1 is MNHEY, CDR2 SVGEGT. Trimming cost V 3 bases and J 5 bases, with 16 bases left between them. The CDR3 loop reads CASSYTAGVGTEAFF. The CDR3 DNA follows: TGTGCCAGCAGTTATACGGCAGGGGTGGGAACTGAAGCTTTCTTT.

The rearrangement joins TRBV2 to TRBJ1-5; D remains unclear. This CDR3 is built from 14 residues. Trimming left V 1 base short and J 7 bases short, with 11 bases between. CDR1 is SNHLY, CDR2 FYNNEI, per germline. The CDR3 sequence is CASSEVTTGQPQHF. DNA of the CDR3: TGTGCCAGCAGTGAAGTTACTACCGGCCAGCCCCAGCATTTT.

This clone was found a few times. The rearrangement links TRBV5-1 to TRBJ2-7; a possible D gene is TRBD2 (7 bases). Germline V lookup: CDR1 SGHRS, CDR2 YFSETQ. Trimming pared 5 bases from V and 4 bases from J, leaving 13 bases between. This CDR3 region has 13 residues. CDR3 sequence reads: CASRGGGGYEQYF. DNA of the CDR3: TGCGCCAGCAGGGGCGGGGGCGGTTACGAGCAGTACTTC.

The V and J genes are TRBV4-3 and TRBJ2-3; a possible D gene is TRBD2 (6 bases). CDR1 is LGHNA and CDR2 is YSLEER in the germline V gene. The CDR3 runs 16 residues. The ends were cut back, 2 bases at V and 7 bases at J, with 19 bases in the middle. This CDR3 reads CASSQQALGGANTQYF. The CDR3 coding sequence is TGCGCCAGCAGCCAACAGGCTTTGGGCGGGGCAAATACGCAGTATTTT.

The V call is TRBV27, the J call TRBJ1-2; perhaps TRBD1 as D (5 bases). CDR3 length equals 16 residues. V shed 5 bases and J shed 4 bases, with 20 bases lying between them. Germline CDR1 is MNHEY and CDR2 is SMNVEV (reference sequence). CDR3 in amino acids: CASSKLQGSLAYGYTF. In DNA form, the CDR3 reads TGTGCCAGCAGTAAGCTTCAGGGATCTCTTGCCTATGGCTACACCTTC.

The V and J genes are TRBV6-2 or TRBV6-3 and TRBJ1-5, with D unclear. Germline CDR1 and CDR2: MNHEY and SVGEGT. The CDR3 loop spans 15 amino acids. Trimming pared 5 bases from V and 2 bases from J, leaving 13 bases between. CDR3 amino acids: CASSHRTWGNQPQHF. In DNA, the CDR3 is TGTGCCAGCAGTCACCGGACTTGGGGCAATCAGCCCCAGCATTTT.

This rearrangement joins TRBV27 to TRBJ2-1; D is perhaps TRBD1 (5 bases). The CDR3 covers 17 residues. Germline values: CDR1 MNHEY, CDR2 SMNVEV (reference sequence). V lost 2 bases and J lost 2, with 16 bases in between. In nucleotides, the CDR3 is TGTGCCAGCAGTTTAAATCCGGCAGGGATAACCTACAATGAGCAGTTCTTC. It yields the protein CASSLNPAGITYNEQFF.

The chain uses TRBV3-1 (or the pseudogene TRBV3-2) and TRBJ2-7, with 7 bases fitting TRBD1. CDR1 and CDR2 (germline): LGHDT, YNNKEL (reference sequence). There are 16 residues in the CDR3. J gave up 0 bases and V 1 base, and 6 bases lay outside the gene matches. DNA of the CDR3: TGTGCCAGCAGCCAAGTGTCACAGGGGTTCTCCTACGAGCAGTACTTC. The encoded protein is CASSQVSQGFSYEQYF.

V is TRBV7-8 and J is TRBJ1-6; tentatively, D is TRBD1 (5 bases). CDR1 SGHVS and CDR2 FQNEAQ come from the germline V gene. V lost 3 bases and J 14 bases, leaving 23 bases between the germline ends. The CDR3 totals 16 residues. CDR3 residues: CASSLRGTKEWWALHF. The CDR3 DNA is TGTGCCAGCAGCTTGCGGGGGACGAAGGAGTGGTGGGCCCTCCACTTT.

V is TRBV9 and J is TRBJ2-1; D possibly corresponds to TRBD2 (6 bases). V lost 4 bases and J 4 bases, leaving 12 bases between the germline ends. The CDR3 runs 14 residues. Germline V CDR1 and CDR2: SGDLS, YYNGEE. The CDR3 loop reads CASSPRDSYNEQFF. Written as DNA, the CDR3 is TGTGCCAGCAGCCCCCGGGACTCGTACAATGAGCAGTTCTTC.

The V and J genes are TRBV15 and TRBJ2-5; 11 bases agree with TRBD2. CDR1 is LNHNV and CDR2 is YYDKDF in the germline V gene (reference sequence). After removal of 1 base from V and 7 bases from J, the junction contained 14 bases not matched to a gene. The CDR3 has 18 residues. In DNA form, the CDR3 reads TGTGCCACCAGCAGAGCGCCTAGCGGGGGGACCGGATGGTGGACCCAGTACTTC. This translates into CATSRAPSGGTGWWTQYF. The variable domain in full, completed from reference TRBV15 and TRBJ2-5, reads DAMVIQNPRYQVTQFGKPVTLSCSQTLNHNVMYWYQQKSSQAPKLLFHYYDKDFNNEADTPDNFQSRRPNTSFCFLDIRSPGLGDTAMYLCATSRAPSGGTGWWTQYFGPGTRLLVL.

The gene calls are TRBV27 and TRBJ2-3; D gene ambiguous. This CDR3 is 15 amino acids long. Trimming shortened V by 3 bases and J by 4 bases, and 14 bases separated the two germline ends. Per the germline V gene, CDR1 is MNHEY and CDR2 is SMNVEV (reference sequence). CDR3 in amino acids: CASSLVIKKPDTQYF. The CDR3 DNA reads TGTGCCAGCAGTTTGGTGATCAAGAAGCCAGATACGCAGTATTTT.

The chain is built from TRBV15 and TRBJ1-4; 9 positions match TRBD1. Germline trimming cut 4 bases from V and 5 bases from J; bases unmatched to any gene: 2. CDR3 length: 14 amino acids. Germline assignment: CDR1 LNHNV and CDR2 YYDKDF (reference sequence). CDR3 sequence (DNA): TGTGCCACCAGCAAGACAGGGGGGAATGAAAAACTGTTTTTT. Its protein product is CATSKTGGNEKLFF.

The chain uses TRBV15 and TRBJ2-5; 12 bases match TRBD2. Germline V gives CDR1 LNHNV, CDR2 YYDKDF (reference sequence). The CDR3 totals 17 residues. The V segment lost 1 base and the J segment 2 bases; nucleotides outside the gene matches: 5. DNA of the CDR3: TGTGCCACCAGCAGAGGGGGGACTAGCGGGCGGCAAGAGACCCAGTACTTC. Protein sequence: CATSRGGTSGRQETQYF. The whole variable domain, filled in from reference TRBV15 and TRBJ2-5, reads DAMVIQNPRYQVTQFGKPVTLSCSQTLNHNVMYWYQQKSSQAPKLLFHYYDKDFNNEADTPDNFQSRRPNTSFCFLDIRSPGLGDTAMYLCATSRGGTSGRQETQYFGPGTRLLVL.

This rearrangement joins TRBV3-1 (or the pseudogene TRBV3-2) to TRBJ1-4, with D possibly matching TRBD1 (5 bases). The ends were cut back, 3 bases at V and 6 bases at J, with 11 bases in the middle. Germline loops: CDR1 LGHDT, CDR2 YNNKEL (reference sequence). The CDR3 has 14 residues. The CDR3 bases are TGTGCCAGCAGCCAGGCAGGGTCTTATGAAAAACTGTTTTTT. Translating it yields CASSQAGSYEKLFF.

This chain connects TRBV5-1 to TRBJ1-2; D call uncertain. CDR3 size: 14 residues. Between the trimmed V and J ends, which lost 4 bases and 3 bases, there was a span of 13 bases. CDR1 is SGHRS, CDR2 YFSETQ, per germline. CDR3 residues: CASSPRRGDYGYTF. CDR3 coding DNA: TGCGCCAGCAGCCCCCGGCGGGGTGACTATGGCTACACCTTC.

This chain links TRBV6-6 with TRBJ1-3, with TRBD1 matching over 8 bases. The V gene end was trimmed by 5 bases and the J gene end by 9 bases; junction bases not matched to a gene: 9. There are 14 residues in the CDR3. Germline CDR1 is MNHNY and CDR2 is SVGAGI (reference sequence). The CDR3 loop reads CASSQGQAPGTIYF. CDR3 nucleotides: TGTGCCAGCAGTCAGGGACAGGCGCCCGGCACCATATATTTT.

This chain uses TRBV24-1 with TRBJ2-2; 8 bases align to TRBD2. Germline assignment: CDR1 KGHDR and CDR2 SFDVKD. V dropped 6 bases and J dropped 2; count of bases not matched to a gene: 4. The CDR3 loop spans 15 amino acids. CDR3 DNA sequence: TGTGCCACCAGTCGGGGGGGGGCAAACACCGGGGAGCTGTTTTTT. Protein: CATSRGGANTGELFF.

The chain has TRBV5-4 and TRBJ2-3; a weak D match, TRBD2 (6 bases). The germline V gene encodes CDR1 SGHNT and CDR2 YYREEE (reference sequence). Trimming removed 3 bases at V and 14 bases at J, with 13 bases between. CDR3 length equals 11 residues. This chain's CDR3 is CASSSRDSRYF. The DNA of the CDR3 is TGTGCCAGCAGCTCCCGGGACTCCAGGTATTTT.

This clone was detected only once. This rearrangement joins TRBV7-2 to TRBJ1-4; 8 nucleotides line up with TRBD1. The CDR3 length is 14 residues. Germline trimming cut 4 bases from V and 7 bases from J; bases unmatched to any gene: 5. The germline gives CDR1 SGHTA, CDR2 FQGNSA. In DNA, the CDR3 is TGTGCCAGCAGCTACAGGGGGAGAGGTGAAAAACTGTTTTTT. Encoded protein: CASSYRGRGEKLFF. The full variable domain, with the rest looked up from reference TRBV7-2 and TRBJ1-4, is GAGVSQSPSNKVTEKGKDVELRCDPISGHTALYWYRQSLGQGLEFLIYFQGNSAPDKSGLPSDRFSAERTGGSVSTLTIQRTQQEDSAVYLCASSYRGRGEKLFFGSGTQLSVL.